This T cell receptor beta chain stems from a study of blood T cell repertoires in COVID-19. Study-wide background: Samples of COVID-19 (acute and convalescent) were obtained from the United States, Italy and Spain. Nucleic acid was either cDNA or gDNA, and it came from T cells, B-cell-depleted T cells, or PBMCs.

Original handling: How many nucleated cells were present was estimated from reference gene primer amplification. Profiling relied on immunoSEQ multiplex PCR, and the TCRdb table lists in-frame clones only, not all of them. V and J calls plus clone size are reproduced from that table; the DNA served to infer D and trimming. Found here are 200,000 to 300,000 clones, roughly 88% of them singletons; the top ten hold around 2.4%. Sample: peripheral blood. The receptor was derived from a middle-aged man who had recovered from COVID-19.

The DNA for the CDR3 is TGTGCCAGTAAGGGAGGCACAGATACGCAGTATTTT. Translating it yields CASKGGTDTQYF. The chain uses TRBV19 and TRBJ2-3; D is perhaps TRBD2 (5 bases). The CDR3 sequence is 12 residues long. Germline assignment: CDR1 LNHDA and CDR2 SQIVND (reference sequence). The V end was cut by 7 bases, the J end by 1 base, with 6 bases between.